The entry that follows covers one T cell receptor (beta chain) sequence. The sample comes from a study of blood T cell repertoires in COVID-19. In the original analysis: From reference gene primer amplification, estimates of nucleated cell counts were derived. Generated by immunoSEQ multiplex PCR, the TCRdb table keeps only in-frame clones and is missing some. The V and J calls and clone size were taken over from that table, and D and trimming were inferred from the DNA. The sample lists about 23,000 clones; more than 80% were seen once. Per germline, CDR1 SGHNT and CDR2 YYREEE (reference sequence). Trimming removed 3 bases from V and 5 bases from J; junction bases left unmatched: 15. The CDR3 contains 17 residues.

The rearrangement joins TRBV5-4 to TRBJ2-7; 9 bases align to TRBD1. Input material: peripheral blood. This receptor was obtained from a human donor in a cohort sampled during active COVID-19. CDR3 loop: CASSSLWGQGGRNEQYF. In DNA, the CDR3 is TGTGCCAGCAGCTCCCTCTGGGGACAGGGTGGTAGGAACGAGCAGTACTTC.